The rows below give T cell receptor beta chains drawn from one sample of a study of T cells in Graves' hyperthyroidism and ophthalmopathy. TCRdb processed the multiplex PCR reads anew with MiXCR; each CDR3 protein has one entry. The table records over 450,000 distinct CDR3 sequences, roughly 17% of them present only once. Sequencing was performed on blood. The receptor source for this set is a woman aged 18-29 years with Graves' ophthalmopathy. CDR3s include the opening cysteine and the closing phenylalanine or tryptophan. The order of the fields is J gene, CDR3 length, V gene, CDR3 protein.

TRBJ2-7 | 16 | TRBV27 | CASSSLGSGRAGEQYF
- | 16 | TRBV29-1 | CSARTSRSFSYNEQYF
TRBJ1-1 | 19 | TRBV18 | CASSSNRDRGLMGDTEAFF
TRBJ2-1 | 17 | TRBV13 | CASSPRTSGGAYNEQFF
TRBJ1-6 | 16 | TRBV28 | CASSSSRGSYNSPLHF
TRBJ2-5 | 15 | TRBV7-3 | CASSLGTGVQETQYF
TRBJ2-1 | 13 | TRBV6-1 | CASGLGRYNEQFF
TRBJ2-7 | 16 | TRBV7-2 | CASSSTSIGDSYEQYF
TRBJ1-1 | 14 | TRBV7-9 | CASSLEQLNTEAFF
TRBJ1-6 | 12 | TRBV28 | CASTLRGLPLHF
TRBJ2-3 | 14 | TRBV2 | CASSAGPNTDTQYF
TRBJ2-7 | 15 | TRBV4-3 | CASSQFDRLPYEQYF
TRBJ1-2 | 15 | TRBV29-1 | CSVVPLLGQGDGYTF
TRBJ1-5 | 15 | TRBV12-3/TRBV12-4 | CASSGGDLSNQPQHF
TRBJ1-1 | 14 | TRBV20-1 | CSARLRTGETEAFF
TRBJ2-7 | 15 | TRBV2 | CASSDLGQVTYEQYF
TRBJ1-5 | 15 | TRBV7-9 | CASSLGTGREQPQHF
TRBJ1-5 | 13 | TRBV28 | CASTLGPYQPQHF
TRBJ2-7 | 15 | TRBV28 | CASSPWGTGGYEQYF
TRBJ2-7 | 14 | TRBV7-9 | CASSSAGGVYEQYF
TRBJ2-3 | 15 | TRBV6-1 | CASTGREGFTDTQYF
TRBJ2-2 | 15 | TRBV27 | CASSLSSINTGELFF
TRBJ1-4 | 15 | TRBV2 | CASSEVGQQNEKLFF
TRBJ2-1 | 18 | TRBV12-5 | CASGLVLGQPDSYNEQFF
TRBJ1-6 | 14 | TRBV20-1 | CSARRDRKDSPLHF
TRBJ1-5 | 15 | TRBV2 | CASSEDRGGNQPQHF
TRBJ1-2 | 16 | TRBV6-1 | CASSENSSVGRRGYTF
TRBJ2-7 | 18 | TRBV5-6 | CASSPIGVRDREPYEQYF
TRBJ2-1 | 16 | TRBV3-1 | CASSQDRLKGQDEQFF
TRBJ1-5 | 12 | TRBV13 | CASSQGDQPQHF
TRBJ1-2 | 13 | TRBV28 | CASSSTASYGYTF
TRBJ1-1 | 17 | TRBV20-1 | CSANPSGATSMNTEAFF
TRBJ2-7 | 12 | TRBV11-2 | CASGDRAYEQYF
TRBJ2-6 | 17 | TRBV9 | CASSVRLAASGANVLTF
TRBJ1-1 | 12 | TRBV11-2 | CASSSPWGEAFF
TRBJ1-2 | 13 | TRBV5-1 | CASSGTGAEGYTF